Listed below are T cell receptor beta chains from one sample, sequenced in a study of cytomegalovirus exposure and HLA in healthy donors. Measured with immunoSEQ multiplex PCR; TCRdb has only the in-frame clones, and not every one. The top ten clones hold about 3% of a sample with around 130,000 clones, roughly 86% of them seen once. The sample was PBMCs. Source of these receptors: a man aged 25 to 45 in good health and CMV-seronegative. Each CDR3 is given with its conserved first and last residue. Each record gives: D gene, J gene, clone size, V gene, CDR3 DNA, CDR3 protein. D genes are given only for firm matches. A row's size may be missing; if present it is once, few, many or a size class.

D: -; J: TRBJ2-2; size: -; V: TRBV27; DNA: TGTGCCAGCAGTTTAATGATCAGGGCGAACACCGGGGAGCTGTTTTTT; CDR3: CASSLMIRANTGELFF
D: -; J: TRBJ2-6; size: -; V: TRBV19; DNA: TGTGCCAGTAGCCCCAGGGGAGTCCTATCTGGGGCCAACGTCCTGACTTTC; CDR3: CASSPRGVLSGANVLTF
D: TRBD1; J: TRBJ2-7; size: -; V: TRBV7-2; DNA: TGTGCCAGCAGCTTTTATCCGGGACAGGACTACGAGCAGTACTTC; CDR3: CASSFYPGQDYEQYF
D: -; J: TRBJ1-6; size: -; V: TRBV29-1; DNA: TGCAGCGTTAAAGATCAGGGAAATTCACCCCTCCACTTT; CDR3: CSVKDQGNSPLHF
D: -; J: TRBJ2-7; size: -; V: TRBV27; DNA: TGTGCCAGCAGTTCGACTAGTCGCTACGAGCAGTACTTC; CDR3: CASSSTSRYEQYF
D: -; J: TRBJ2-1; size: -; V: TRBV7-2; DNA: TGTGCCAGCAGCTTAGTCGGTCCTAGCAATGAGCAGTTCTTC; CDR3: CASSLVGPSNEQFF
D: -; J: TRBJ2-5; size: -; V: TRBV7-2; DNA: TGTGCCAGCAGCTTAATGACGGGGTTACAAGAGACCCAGTACTTC; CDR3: CASSLMTGLQETQYF
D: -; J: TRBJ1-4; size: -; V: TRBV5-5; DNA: TGTGCCAGCAGCTTACTCCCCGAGGCAACTAATGAAAAACTGTTTTTT; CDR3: CASSLLPEATNEKLFF
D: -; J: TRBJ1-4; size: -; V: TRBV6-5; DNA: TGTGCCAGCAGTTACTCGAGCAGGGGACCAAATGAAAAACTGTTTTTT; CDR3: CASSYSSRGPNEKLFF
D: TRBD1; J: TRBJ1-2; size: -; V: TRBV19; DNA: TGTGCCAGTAGTAGATTGGGACAGTATTATGGCTACACCTTC; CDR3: CASSRLGQYYGYTF
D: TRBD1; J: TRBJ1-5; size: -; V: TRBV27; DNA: TGTGCCAGCAGGAGGACAGGGAACGGTCAGCCCCAGCATTTT; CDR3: CASRRTGNGQPQHF
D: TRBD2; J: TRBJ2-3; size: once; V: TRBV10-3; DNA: TGTGCCACCCACGCCGGGGGGGCAAACACAGATACGCAGTATTTT; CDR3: CATHAGGANTDTQYF
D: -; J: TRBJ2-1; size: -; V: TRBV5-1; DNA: TGCGCCAGCAGCTTGGCCCCTGGAGGAGACAATGAGCAGTTCTTC; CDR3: CASSLAPGGDNEQFF
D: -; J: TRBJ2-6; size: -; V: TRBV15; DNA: TGTGCCACCAGCTACCGACAGGACTTCTCTGGGGCCAACGTCCTGACTTTC; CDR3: CATSYRQDFSGANVLTF
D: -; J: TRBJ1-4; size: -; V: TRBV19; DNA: TGTGCCAGTGCACAGGGAATTAATGAAAAACTGTTTTTT; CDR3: CASAQGINEKLFF
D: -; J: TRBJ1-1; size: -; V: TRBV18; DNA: TGTGCCAGCTCACCGTCACGAAAAGGAGCTGAAGCTTTCTTT; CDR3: CASSPSRKGAEAFF
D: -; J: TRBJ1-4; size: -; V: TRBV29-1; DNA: TGCAGCGCTGGGGAGGTCGGAGCTACTAATGAAAAACTGTTTTTT; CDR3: CSAGEVGATNEKLFF
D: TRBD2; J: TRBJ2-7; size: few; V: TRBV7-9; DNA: TGTGCCAGCAGCCCCTCGGTGGGTAGCGGGGGACTCGGGGGTGAGCAGTACTTC; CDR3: CASSPSVGSGGLGGEQYF
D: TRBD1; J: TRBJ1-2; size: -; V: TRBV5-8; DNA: TGTGCCAGCACCCCCTCAGGGGGCTATGGCTACACCTTC; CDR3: CASTPSGGYGYTF
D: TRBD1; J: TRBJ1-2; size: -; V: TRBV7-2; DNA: TGTGCCAGCAGCTTAGCGGGGACAGGGAACTATGGCTACACCTTC; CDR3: CASSLAGTGNYGYTF
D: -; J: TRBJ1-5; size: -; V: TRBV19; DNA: TGTGCCAGTAGTAATATTACCTCTCCGGGGAACCAGCCCCAGCATTTT; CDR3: CASSNITSPGNQPQHF
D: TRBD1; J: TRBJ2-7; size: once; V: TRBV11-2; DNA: TGTGCCAGCAGCTTAGTCCCGGGACAGGGATTGTACGAGCAGTACTTC; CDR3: CASSLVPGQGLYEQYF
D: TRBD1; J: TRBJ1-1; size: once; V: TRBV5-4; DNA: TGTGCCAGCAGCCTTTCGAAACCGGGACAGGGCATTTCCCTGAACACTGAAGCTTTCTTT; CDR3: CASSLSKPGQGISLNTEAFF
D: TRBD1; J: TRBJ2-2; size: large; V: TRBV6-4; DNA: TGTGCCAGCAGTGACGGGGGACAGGGTGAAACCGGGGAGCTGTTTTTT; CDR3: CASSDGGQGETGELFF
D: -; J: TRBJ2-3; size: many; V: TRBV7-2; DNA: TGTGCCAGCAGTCCGGACTATCTAAGCACAGATACGCAGTATTTT; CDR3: CASSPDYLSTDTQYF
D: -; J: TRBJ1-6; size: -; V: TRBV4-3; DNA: TGCGCCAGCAGCCAAAAGTTGGGGGGGCAAAGTAATTCACCCCTCCACTTT; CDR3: CASSQKLGGQSNSPLHF
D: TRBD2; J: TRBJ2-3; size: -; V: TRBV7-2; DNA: TGTGCCAGCAGCTTGACGGGGGGGGCAACAGATACGCAGTATTTT; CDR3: CASSLTGGATDTQYF
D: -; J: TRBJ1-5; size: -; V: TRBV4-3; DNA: TGCGCCAGCAGCCAAGAACGGGACAATCAGCCCCAGCATTTT; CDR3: CASSQERDNQPQHF
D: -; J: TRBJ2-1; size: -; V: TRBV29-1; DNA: TGCAGCGACATAACAGGTTACAATGAGCAGTTCTTC; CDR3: CSDITGYNEQFF
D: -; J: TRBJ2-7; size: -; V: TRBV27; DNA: TGTGCCAGCAGTTTGAGTGGTCGCGAGCAGTACTTC; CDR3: CASSLSGREQYF
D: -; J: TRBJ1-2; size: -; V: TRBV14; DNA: TGTGCCAGCAGCCAAGACAGAGGGCTTGGTGGCTACACCTTC; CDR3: CASSQDRGLGGYTF
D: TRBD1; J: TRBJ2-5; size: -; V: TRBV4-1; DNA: TGCGCCAGCAGCAATATTTACTTAACGGGACAGGGAGAGCAAGAGACCCAGTACTTC; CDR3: CASSNIYLTGQGEQETQYF
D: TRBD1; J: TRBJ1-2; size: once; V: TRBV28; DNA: TGTGCCAGCAGCCCTGGACAGGCTAACTATGGCTACACCTTC; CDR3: CASSPGQANYGYTF
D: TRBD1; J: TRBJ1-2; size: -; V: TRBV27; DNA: TGTGCCAGCAGTGGCATGGGCACAGGGGACGGCTACACCTTC; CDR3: CASSGMGTGDGYTF
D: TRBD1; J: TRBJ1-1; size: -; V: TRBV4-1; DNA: TGCGCCAGCAGCGTACAGGGGGCAGGTGAAGCTTTCTTT; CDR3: CASSVQGAGEAFF
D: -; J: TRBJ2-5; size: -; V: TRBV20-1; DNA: TGCAGTGCCGCAGCGAGGTATGCCCAGTACTTC; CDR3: CSAAARYAQYF
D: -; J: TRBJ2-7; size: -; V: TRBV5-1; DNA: TGCGCCAGCAGCTTGGAATTTTCGGGTCCCTACGAGCAGTACTTC; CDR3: CASSLEFSGPYEQYF
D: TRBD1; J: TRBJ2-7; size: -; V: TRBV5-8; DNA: TGTGCCAGCAGATTCCGGGACAGGGTCTTATACGAGCAGTACTTC; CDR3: CASRFRDRVLYEQYF
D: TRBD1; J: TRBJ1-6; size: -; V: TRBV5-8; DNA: TGTGCCAGCAGCGTTCCTTACAGGGGAAGGGCCTATAATTCACCCCTCCACTTT; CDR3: CASSVPYRGRAYNSPLHF
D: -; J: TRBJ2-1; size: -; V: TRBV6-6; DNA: TGTGCCAGCGAAACACACTACAATGAGCAGTTCTTC; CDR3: CASETHYNEQFF
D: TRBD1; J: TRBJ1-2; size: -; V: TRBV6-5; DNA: TGTGCCAGCAGTTACTTGGCAGGGGGCAATGGCTACACCTTC; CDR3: CASSYLAGGNGYTF
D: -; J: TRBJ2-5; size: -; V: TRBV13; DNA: TGTGCCAGCAGCTTCTCCGAGACCCAGTACTTC; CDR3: CASSFSETQYF
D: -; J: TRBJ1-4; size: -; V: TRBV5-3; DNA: TGTGCCAGAAGCACCAGGCATGAAAAACTGTTTTTT; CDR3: CARSTRHEKLFF
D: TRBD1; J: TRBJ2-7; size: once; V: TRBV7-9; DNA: TGTGCCAGCAGCCCGGGGACAGTGAACTACGAGCAGTACTTC; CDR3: CASSPGTVNYEQYF
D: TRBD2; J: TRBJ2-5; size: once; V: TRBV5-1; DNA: TGCGCCAGCAGCCCCGGACTAGCGGGGGGGGAGACCCAGTACTTC; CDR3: CASSPGLAGGETQYF
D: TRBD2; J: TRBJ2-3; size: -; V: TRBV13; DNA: TGTGCCAGCAGCACCCCGGGGGGGCCAGATACGCAGTATTTT; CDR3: CASSTPGGPDTQYF
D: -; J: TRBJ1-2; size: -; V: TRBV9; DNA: TGTGCCAGCAGCCCTGGGGGGGAAGGGTATGGCTACACCTTC; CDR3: CASSPGGEGYGYTF
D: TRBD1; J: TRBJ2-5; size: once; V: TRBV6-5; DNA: TGTGCCAGCAGAGGGACAGGGAGAGGGACCCAGTACTTC; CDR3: CASRGTGRGTQYF
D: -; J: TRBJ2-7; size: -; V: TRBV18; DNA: TGTGCCAGCTCACCACTGGCAGGGCCTAGCTCCTACGAGCAGTACTTC; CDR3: CASSPLAGPSSYEQYF
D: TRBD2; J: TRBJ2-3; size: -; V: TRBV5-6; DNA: TGTGCCAGCAGCTCAACCACCGGGACTAGCCTCGGAGATACGCAGTATTTT; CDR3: CASSSTTGTSLGDTQYF